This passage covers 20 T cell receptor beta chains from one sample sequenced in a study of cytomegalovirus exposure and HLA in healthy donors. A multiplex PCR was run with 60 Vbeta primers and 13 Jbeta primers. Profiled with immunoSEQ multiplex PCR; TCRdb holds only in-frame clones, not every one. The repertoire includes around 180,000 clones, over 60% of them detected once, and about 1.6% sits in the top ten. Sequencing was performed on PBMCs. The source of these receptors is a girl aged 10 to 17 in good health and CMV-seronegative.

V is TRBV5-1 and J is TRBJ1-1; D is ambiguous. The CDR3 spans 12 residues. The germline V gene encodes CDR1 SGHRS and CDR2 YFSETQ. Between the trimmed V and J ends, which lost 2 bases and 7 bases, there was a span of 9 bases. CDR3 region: CASSFSGSEAFF. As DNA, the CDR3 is TGCGCCAGCAGCTTTTCCGGGAGTGAAGCTTTCTTT.

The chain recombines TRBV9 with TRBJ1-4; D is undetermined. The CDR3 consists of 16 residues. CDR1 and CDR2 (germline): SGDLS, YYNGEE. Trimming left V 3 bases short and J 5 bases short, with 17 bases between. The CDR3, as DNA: TGTGCCAGCAGCGGACAACGGGCCGGGAAGAATGAAAAACTGTTTTTT. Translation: CASSGQRAGKNEKLFF.

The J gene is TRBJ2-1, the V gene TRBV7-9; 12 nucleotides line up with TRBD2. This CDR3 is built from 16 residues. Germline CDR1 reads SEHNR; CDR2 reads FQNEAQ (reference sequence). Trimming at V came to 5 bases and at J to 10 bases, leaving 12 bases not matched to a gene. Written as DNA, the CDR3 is TGTGCCAGCAGCACCGGACTAGCGGGGATTAGGGGGGAGCAGTTCTTC. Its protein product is CASSTGLAGIRGEQFF.

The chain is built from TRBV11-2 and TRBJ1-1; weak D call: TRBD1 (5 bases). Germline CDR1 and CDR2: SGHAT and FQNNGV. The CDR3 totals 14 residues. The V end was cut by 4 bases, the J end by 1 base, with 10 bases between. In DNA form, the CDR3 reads TGTGCCAGCAGCTCTGTCAGGGCGAACACTGAAGCTTTCTTT. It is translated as CASSSVRANTEAFF.

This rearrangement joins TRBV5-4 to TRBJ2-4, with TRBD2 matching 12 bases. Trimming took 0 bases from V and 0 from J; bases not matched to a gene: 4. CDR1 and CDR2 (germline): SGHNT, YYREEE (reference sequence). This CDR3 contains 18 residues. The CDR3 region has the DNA TGTGCCAGCAGCTTGGTGACTAGCGGGGGACTAGCCAAAAACATTCAGTACTTC. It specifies CASSLVTSGGLAKNIQYF.

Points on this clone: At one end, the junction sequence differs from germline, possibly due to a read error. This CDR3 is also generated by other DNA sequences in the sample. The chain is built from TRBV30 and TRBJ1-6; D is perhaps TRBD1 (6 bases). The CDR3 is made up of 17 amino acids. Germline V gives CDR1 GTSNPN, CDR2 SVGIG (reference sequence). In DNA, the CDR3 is TGTGCCTGGAGTCAGGACAGTTTCAGCTCCTATAATTCCCCCCTCCACTTT. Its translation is CAWSQDSFSSYNSPLHF.

DNA for the CDR3: TGTGCCAGCAGCCCCCGAGCAGGGGGCAACACCGGGGAGCTGTTTTTT. It translates to CASSPRAGGNTGELFF. This sequence joins TRBV7-3 and TRBJ2-2; 8 bases map to TRBD1. Germline CDR1 and CDR2: SGHTA and FQGTGA. Germline trimming cut 5 bases from V and 2 bases from J; bases unmatched to any gene: 7. The CDR3 has 16 amino acids.

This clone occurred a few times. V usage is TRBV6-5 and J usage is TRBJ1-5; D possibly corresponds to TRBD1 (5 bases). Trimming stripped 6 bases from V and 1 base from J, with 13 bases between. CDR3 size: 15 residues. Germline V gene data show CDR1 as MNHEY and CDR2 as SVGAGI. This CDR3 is CASSYDRGSNQPQHF. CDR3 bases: TGTGCCAGCAGCTACGATAGGGGCAGCAATCAGCCCCAGCATTTT.

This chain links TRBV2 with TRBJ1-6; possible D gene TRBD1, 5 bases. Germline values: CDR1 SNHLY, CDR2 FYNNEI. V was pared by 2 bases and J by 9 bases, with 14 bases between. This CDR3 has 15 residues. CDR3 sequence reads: CASSEPPGKGSPLHF. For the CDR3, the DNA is TGTGCCAGCAGTGAACCCCCAGGGAAAGGTTCACCCCTCCACTTT.

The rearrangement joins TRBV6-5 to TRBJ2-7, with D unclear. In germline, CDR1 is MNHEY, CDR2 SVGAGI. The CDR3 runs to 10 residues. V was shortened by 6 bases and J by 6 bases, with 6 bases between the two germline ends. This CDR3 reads CASSFPEQYF. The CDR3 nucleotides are TGTGCCAGCAGCTTCCCCGAGCAGTACTTC.

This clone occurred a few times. In nucleotides, the CDR3 is TGTGCCAGCACCCCAGGGGGCGGAACTGAAGCTTTCTTT. It encodes CASTPGGGTEAFF. This sequence joins TRBV7-2 and TRBJ1-1; 8 bases align to TRBD1. With 7 bases clipped from V and 5 bases from J, the junction kept 6 bases outside the gene matches. In germline, CDR1 is SGHTA, CDR2 FQGNSA. The CDR3 has 13 residues.

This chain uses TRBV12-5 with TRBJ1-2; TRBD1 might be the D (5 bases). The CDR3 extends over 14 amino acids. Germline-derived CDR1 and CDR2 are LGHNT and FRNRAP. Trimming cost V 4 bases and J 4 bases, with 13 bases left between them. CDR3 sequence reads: CASGSRPDSYGYTF. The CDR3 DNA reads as TGTGCTAGTGGTTCCAGACCCGACAGCTATGGCTACACCTTC. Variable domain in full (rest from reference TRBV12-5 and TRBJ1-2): DARVTQTPRHKVTEMGQEVTMRCQPILGHNTVFWYRQTMMQGLELLAYFRNRAPLDDSGMPKDRFSAEMPDATLATLKIQPSEPRDSAVYFCASGSRPDSYGYTFGSGTRLTVV.

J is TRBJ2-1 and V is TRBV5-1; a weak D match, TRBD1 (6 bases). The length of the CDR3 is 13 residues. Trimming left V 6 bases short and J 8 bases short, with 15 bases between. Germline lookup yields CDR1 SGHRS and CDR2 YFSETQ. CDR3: CASTHRQGYEQFF. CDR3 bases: TGCGCCAGCACCCACCGCCAGGGGTATGAGCAGTTCTTC.

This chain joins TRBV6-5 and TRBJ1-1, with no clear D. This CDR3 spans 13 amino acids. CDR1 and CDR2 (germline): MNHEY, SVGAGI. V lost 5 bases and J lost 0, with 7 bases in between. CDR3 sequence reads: CASSHELNTEAFF. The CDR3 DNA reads TGTGCCAGCAGTCACGAGCTGAACACTGAAGCTTTCTTT.

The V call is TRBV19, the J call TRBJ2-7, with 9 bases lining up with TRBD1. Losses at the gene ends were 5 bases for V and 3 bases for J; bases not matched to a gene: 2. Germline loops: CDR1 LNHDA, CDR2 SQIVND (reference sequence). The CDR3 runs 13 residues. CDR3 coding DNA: TGTGCCAGTAGTCTGGGACAGGGCTACGAGCAGTACTTC. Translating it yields CASSLGQGYEQYF.

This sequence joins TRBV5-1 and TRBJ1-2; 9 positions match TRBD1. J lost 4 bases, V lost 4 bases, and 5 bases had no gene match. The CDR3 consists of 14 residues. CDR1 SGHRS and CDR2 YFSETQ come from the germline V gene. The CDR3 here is CASSAGQGLYGYTF. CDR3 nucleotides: TGCGCCAGCAGCGCGGGACAGGGCCTCTATGGCTACACCTTC.

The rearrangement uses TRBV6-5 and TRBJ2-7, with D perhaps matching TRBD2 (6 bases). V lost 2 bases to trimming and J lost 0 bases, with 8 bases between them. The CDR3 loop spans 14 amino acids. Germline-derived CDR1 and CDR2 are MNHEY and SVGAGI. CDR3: CASSYGGDSYEQYF. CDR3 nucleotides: TGTGCCAGCAGTTACGGCGGGGACTCCTACGAGCAGTACTTC.

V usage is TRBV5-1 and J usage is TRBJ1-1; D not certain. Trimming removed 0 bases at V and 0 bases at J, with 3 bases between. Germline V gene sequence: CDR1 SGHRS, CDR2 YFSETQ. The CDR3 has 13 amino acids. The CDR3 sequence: CASSLAVNTEAFF. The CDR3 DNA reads TGCGCCAGCAGCTTGGCAGTGAACACTGAAGCTTTCTTT.

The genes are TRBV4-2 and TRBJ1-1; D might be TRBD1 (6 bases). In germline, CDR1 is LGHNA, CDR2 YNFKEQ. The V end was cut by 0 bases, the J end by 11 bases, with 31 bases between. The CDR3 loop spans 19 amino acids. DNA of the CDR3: TGTGCCAGCAGCCAAGATCGGGGAGGGGAATCGCTTAGTAGGGGGGGGGCTTTCTTT. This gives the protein CASSQDRGGESLSRGGAFF.

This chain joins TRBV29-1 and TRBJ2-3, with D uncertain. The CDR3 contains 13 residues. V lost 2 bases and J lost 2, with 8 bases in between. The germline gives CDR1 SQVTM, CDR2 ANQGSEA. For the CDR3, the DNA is TGCAGCGTTGAATGGCAGTACACAGATACGCAGTATTTT. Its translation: CSVEWQYTDTQYF.